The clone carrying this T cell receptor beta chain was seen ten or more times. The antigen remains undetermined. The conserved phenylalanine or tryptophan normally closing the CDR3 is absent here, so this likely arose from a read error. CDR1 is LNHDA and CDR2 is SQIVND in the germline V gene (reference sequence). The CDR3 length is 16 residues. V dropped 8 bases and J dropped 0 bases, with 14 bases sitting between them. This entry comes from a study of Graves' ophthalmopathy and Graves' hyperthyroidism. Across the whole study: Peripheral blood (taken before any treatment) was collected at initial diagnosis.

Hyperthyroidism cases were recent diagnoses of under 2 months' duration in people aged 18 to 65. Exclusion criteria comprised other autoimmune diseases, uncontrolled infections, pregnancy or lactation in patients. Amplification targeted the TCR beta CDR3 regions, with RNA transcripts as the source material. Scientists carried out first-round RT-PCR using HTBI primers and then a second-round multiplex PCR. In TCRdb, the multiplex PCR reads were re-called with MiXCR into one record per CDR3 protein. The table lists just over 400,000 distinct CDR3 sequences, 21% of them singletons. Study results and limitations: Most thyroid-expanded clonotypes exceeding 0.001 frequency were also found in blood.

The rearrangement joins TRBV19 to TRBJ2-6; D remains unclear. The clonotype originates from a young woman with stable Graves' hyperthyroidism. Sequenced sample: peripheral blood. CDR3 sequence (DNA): TGTGCCAGTTCCAGAGGCCGGTTCTCTGGGGCCAACGTCCTGACTTCC. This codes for CASSRGRFSGANVLTS.